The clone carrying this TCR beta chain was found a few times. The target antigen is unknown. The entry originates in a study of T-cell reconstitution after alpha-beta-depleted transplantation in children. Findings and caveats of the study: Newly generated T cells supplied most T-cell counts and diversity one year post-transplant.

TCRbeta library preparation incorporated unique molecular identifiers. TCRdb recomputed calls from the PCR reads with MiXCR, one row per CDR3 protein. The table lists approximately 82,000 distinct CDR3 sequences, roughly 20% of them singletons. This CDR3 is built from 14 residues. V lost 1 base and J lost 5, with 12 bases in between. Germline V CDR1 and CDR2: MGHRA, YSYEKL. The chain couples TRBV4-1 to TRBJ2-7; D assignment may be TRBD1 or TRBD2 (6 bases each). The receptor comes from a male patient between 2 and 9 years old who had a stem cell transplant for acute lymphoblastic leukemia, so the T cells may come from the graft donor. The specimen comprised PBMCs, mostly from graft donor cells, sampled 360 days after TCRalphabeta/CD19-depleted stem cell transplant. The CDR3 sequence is CASSQAQGTDEQYF. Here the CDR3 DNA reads TGCGCCAGCAGCCAAGCTCAGGGGACTGACGAGCAGTACTTC.